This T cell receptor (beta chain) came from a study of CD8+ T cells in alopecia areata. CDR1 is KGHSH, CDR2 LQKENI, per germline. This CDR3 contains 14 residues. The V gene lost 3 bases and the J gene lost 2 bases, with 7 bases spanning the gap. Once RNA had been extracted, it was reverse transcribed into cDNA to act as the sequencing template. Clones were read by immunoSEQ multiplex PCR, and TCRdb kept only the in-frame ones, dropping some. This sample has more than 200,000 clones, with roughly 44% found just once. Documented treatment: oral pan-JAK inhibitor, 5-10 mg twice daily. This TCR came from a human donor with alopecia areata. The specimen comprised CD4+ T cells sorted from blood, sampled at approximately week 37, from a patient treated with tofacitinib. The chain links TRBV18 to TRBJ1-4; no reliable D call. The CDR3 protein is CASSPVLTNEKLFF. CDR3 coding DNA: TGTGCCAGCTCACCCGTTTTGACTAATGAAAAACTGTTTTTT. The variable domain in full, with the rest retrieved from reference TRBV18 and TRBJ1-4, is NAGVMQNPRHLVRRRGQEARLRCSPMKGHSHVYWYRQLPEEGLKFMVYLQKENIIDESGMPKERFSAEFPKEGPSILRIQQVVRGDSAAYFCASSPVLTNEKLFFGSGTQLSVL.